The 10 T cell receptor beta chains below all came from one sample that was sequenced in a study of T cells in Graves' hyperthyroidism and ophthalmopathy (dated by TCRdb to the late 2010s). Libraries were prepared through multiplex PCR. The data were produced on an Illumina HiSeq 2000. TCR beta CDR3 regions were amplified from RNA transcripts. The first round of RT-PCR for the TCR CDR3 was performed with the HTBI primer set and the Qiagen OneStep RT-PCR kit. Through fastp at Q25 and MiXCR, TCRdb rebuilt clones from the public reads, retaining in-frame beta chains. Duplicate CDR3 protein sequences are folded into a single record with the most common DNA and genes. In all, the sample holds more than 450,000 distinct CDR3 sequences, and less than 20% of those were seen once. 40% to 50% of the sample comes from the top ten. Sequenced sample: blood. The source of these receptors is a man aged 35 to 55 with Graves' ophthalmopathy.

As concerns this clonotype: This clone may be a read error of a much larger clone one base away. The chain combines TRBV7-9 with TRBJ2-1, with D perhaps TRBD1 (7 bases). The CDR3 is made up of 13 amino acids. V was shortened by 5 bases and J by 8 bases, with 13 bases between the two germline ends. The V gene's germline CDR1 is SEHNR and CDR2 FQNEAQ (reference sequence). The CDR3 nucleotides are TGTGCCAGCAGCATATCAGGGGGGCATGAGCAGTTCTTC. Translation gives CASSISGGHEQFF.

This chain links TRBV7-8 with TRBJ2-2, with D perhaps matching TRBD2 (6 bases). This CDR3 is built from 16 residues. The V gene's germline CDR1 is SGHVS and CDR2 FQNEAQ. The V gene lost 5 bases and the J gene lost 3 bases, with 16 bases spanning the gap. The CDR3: CASSPEAGGDTGELFF. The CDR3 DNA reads TGTGCCAGCAGCCCAGAGGCGGGCGGGGACACCGGGGAGCTGTTTTTT.

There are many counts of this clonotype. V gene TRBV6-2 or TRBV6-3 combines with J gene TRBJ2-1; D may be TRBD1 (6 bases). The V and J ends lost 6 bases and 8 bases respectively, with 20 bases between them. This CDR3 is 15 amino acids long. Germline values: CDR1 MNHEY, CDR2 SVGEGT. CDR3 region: CASRTRAQGHDEQFF. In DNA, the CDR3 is TGTGCCAGCAGAACCCGGGCCCAGGGGCATGATGAGCAGTTCTTC.

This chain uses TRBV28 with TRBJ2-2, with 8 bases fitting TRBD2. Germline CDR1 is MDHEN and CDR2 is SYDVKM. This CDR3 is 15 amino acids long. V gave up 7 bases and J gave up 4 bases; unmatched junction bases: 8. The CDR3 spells CASILREGSTGELFF. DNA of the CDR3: TGTGCCAGCATCTTACGGGAGGGGTCCACCGGGGAGCTGTTTTTT.

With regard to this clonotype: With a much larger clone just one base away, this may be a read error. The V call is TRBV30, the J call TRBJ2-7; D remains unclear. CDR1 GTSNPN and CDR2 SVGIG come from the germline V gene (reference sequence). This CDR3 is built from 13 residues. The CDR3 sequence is CAWNKGNSYGQYF. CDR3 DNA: TGTGCCTGGAACAAGGGCAACTCCTACGGGCAGTACTTC.

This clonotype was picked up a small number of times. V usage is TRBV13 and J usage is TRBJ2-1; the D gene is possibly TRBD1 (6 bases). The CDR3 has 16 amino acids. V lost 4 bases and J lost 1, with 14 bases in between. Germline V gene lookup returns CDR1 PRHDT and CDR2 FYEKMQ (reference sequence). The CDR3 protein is CASSSGPGQSYNEQFF. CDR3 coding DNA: TGTGCCAGCAGCTCCGGACCGGGACAATCCTACAATGAGCAGTTCTTC.

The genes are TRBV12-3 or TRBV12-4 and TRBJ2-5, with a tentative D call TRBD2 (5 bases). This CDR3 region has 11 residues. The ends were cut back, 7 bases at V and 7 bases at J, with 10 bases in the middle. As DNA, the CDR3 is TGTGCCAGCAAGCTCGGAGGGACCCAGTACTTC. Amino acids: CASKLGGTQYF.

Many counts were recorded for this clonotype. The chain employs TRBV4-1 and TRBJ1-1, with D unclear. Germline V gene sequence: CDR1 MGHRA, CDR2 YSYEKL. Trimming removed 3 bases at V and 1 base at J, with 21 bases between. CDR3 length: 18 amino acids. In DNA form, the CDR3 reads TGCGCCAGCAGCCAGGTTCCCGTGACCCGGACTAGGAACACTGAAGCTTTCTTT. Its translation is CASSQVPVTRTRNTEAFF.

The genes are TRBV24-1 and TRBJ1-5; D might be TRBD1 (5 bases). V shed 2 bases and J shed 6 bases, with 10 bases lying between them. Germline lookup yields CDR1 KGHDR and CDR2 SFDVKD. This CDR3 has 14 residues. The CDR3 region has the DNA TGTGCCACCAGTGATTCGCAGGGTTCTCAGCCCCAGCATTTT. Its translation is CATSDSQGSQPQHF.

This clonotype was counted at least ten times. CDR3 DNA: TGTGCCAGCAGCTTAACAGGGGGTACGACGGGTGAGCAGTTCTTC. Its translation is CASSLTGGTTGEQFF. V and J are TRBV7-2 and TRBJ2-1; 8 bases are a match to TRBD1. V was clipped by 2 bases and J by 9 bases; unmatched bases: 9. Germline assignment: CDR1 SGHTA and CDR2 FQGNSA. The CDR3 sequence is 15 residues long. The variable domain in full, with the rest retrieved from reference TRBV7-2 and TRBJ2-1, is GAGVSQSPSNKVTEKGKDVELRCDPISGHTALYWYRQSLGQGLEFLIYFQGNSAPDKSGLPSDRFSAERTGGSVSTLTIQRTQQEDSAVYLCASSLTGGTTGEQFFGPGTRLTVL.